A selection of T cell receptor beta chains follows, all from one sample in a study of neurological immune-mediated disorders. TCRdb fed the 5' RACE reads into MiXCR, producing one record per CDR3 protein. The sample contains roughly 100,000 distinct CDR3 sequences, roughly 4% of which appear only once. The sequencing sample was made of PBMCs. These receptor sequences come from a woman aged 18 to 35 with multiple sclerosis. Both conserved end residues are part of each CDR3. D genes are given only for firm matches. Sizes are listed as once, few, many or a size class.

V gene: TRBV7-3
J gene: TRBJ2-5
clone size: many
D gene: TRBD1
CDR3 protein: CASSETGEQETQYF
CDR3 DNA: TGTGCCAGCAGCGAAACAGGGGAACAAGAGACCCAGTACTTC

V gene: TRBV21-1
J gene: TRBJ1-1
clone size: few
D gene: -
CDR3 protein: CASSGCEAFF
CDR3 DNA: TGTGCCAGCTCTGGTTGTGAAGCTTTCTTT

V gene: TRBV7-2
J gene: TRBJ2-5
clone size: many
D gene: TRBD1
CDR3 protein: CASSKTGTGPETQYF
CDR3 DNA: TGTGCCAGCTCCAAAACTGGGACAGGTCCGGAGACCCAGTACTTC

V gene: TRBV20-1
J gene: TRBJ2-7
clone size: many
D gene: -
CDR3 protein: CSAPGSEQYF
CDR3 DNA: TGCAGTGCTCCAGGGTCCGAGCAGTACTTC

V gene: TRBV27
J gene: TRBJ2-7
clone size: many
D gene: TRBD2
CDR3 protein: CASSFSIAGYEQYF
CDR3 DNA: TGTGCCAGCAGTTTTTCAATAGCGGGATACGAGCAGTACTTC

V gene: TRBV28
J gene: TRBJ2-1
clone size: many
D gene: TRBD2
CDR3 protein: CASSFIRAGGTNEQFF
CDR3 DNA: TGTGCCAGCAGTTTTATCAGGGCGGGAGGGACCAATGAGCAGTTCTTC

V gene: TRBV5-1
J gene: TRBJ1-5
clone size: few
D gene: TRBD1
CDR3 protein: CASSLGTGDSNQPQHF
CDR3 DNA: TGCGCCAGCAGCTTGGGTACAGGGGATAGCAATCAGCCCCAGCATTTT

V gene: TRBV6-2/TRBV6-3
J gene: TRBJ2-7
clone size: many
D gene: TRBD1
CDR3 protein: CASSLPGQGSSYEQYF
CDR3 DNA: TGTGCCAGCAGTCTGCCGGGACAGGGGTCGTCCTACGAGCAGTACTTC

V gene: TRBV4-3
J gene: TRBJ2-1
clone size: many
D gene: -
CDR3 protein: CASSQGGFGTLWTNEQFF
CDR3 DNA: TGCGCCAGCAGCCAAGGGGGTTTCGGGACCCTCTGGACCAATGAGCAGTTCTTC

V gene: TRBV5-1
J gene: TRBJ2-1
clone size: many
D gene: -
CDR3 protein: CASSLVRASGTNEQFF
CDR3 DNA: TGCGCCAGCAGCTTGGTGAGGGCCTCCGGGACGAATGAGCAGTTCTTC

V gene: TRBV7-2
J gene: TRBJ1-1
clone size: many
D gene: -
CDR3 protein: CASSSQPRSRVNTEAFF
CDR3 DNA: TGTGCCAGCAGCTCCCAACCCCGCAGCAGGGTGAACACTGAAGCTTTCTTT

V gene: TRBV12-3/TRBV12-4
J gene: TRBJ2-2
clone size: many
D gene: TRBD1
CDR3 protein: CASSPGQSTRELFF
CDR3 DNA: TGTGCCAGCAGCCCGGGACAGAGCACCCGGGAGCTGTTTTTT

V gene: TRBV29-1
J gene: TRBJ2-1
clone size: many
D gene: TRBD1
CDR3 protein: CSVEDPGGLDNEQFF
CDR3 DNA: TGCAGCGTTGAAGATCCAGGGGGCTTAGACAATGAGCAGTTCTTC

V gene: TRBV4-2
J gene: TRBJ2-3
clone size: many
D gene: TRBD2
CDR3 protein: CASSQDGLAGPLGTDTQYF
CDR3 DNA: TGTGCCAGCAGCCAAGACGGACTAGCGGGGCCCCTCGGCACAGATACGCAGTATTTT

V gene: TRBV2
J gene: TRBJ2-3
clone size: many
D gene: -
CDR3 protein: CASSENGPGTQYF
CDR3 DNA: TGTGCCAGCAGTGAAAATGGCCCGGGTACGCAGTATTTT

V gene: TRBV6-5
J gene: TRBJ2-1
clone size: many
D gene: TRBD1
CDR3 protein: CASRPAGGGEQFF
CDR3 DNA: TGTGCCAGCAGGCCCGCAGGGGGCGGTGAGCAGTTCTTC

V gene: TRBV3-1
J gene: TRBJ2-5
clone size: many
D gene: -
CDR3 protein: CASSQGGGAKLETQYF
CDR3 DNA: TGTGCCAGCAGCCAAGGAGGCGGGGCTAAATTAGAGACCCAGTACTTC

V gene: TRBV20-1
J gene: TRBJ1-1
clone size: many
D gene: -
CDR3 protein: CSAPRHGLNTEAFF
CDR3 DNA: TGCAGTGCCCCACGGCACGGTTTGAACACTGAAGCTTTCTTT

V gene: TRBV3-1
J gene: TRBJ1-2
clone size: many
D gene: -
CDR3 protein: CASSQAGHYGYTF
CDR3 DNA: TGTGCCAGCAGCCAGGCCGGGCACTATGGCTACACCTTC

V gene: TRBV4-1
J gene: TRBJ1-1
clone size: many
D gene: TRBD1
CDR3 protein: CASSQPGQGITEAFF
CDR3 DNA: TGCGCCAGCAGCCAACCGGGACAGGGTATCACTGAAGCTTTCTTT

V gene: TRBV20-1
J gene: TRBJ2-7
clone size: many
D gene: -
CDR3 protein: CSAQRGVPYEQYF
CDR3 DNA: TGCAGTGCTCAAAGGGGGGTCCCCTACGAGCAGTACTTC